These T cell receptor beta chains were read from a single sample in a study of immune cell composition in non-small cell lung cancer. Produced via immunoSEQ multiplex PCR; TCRdb's table is partial and in-frame only. The data contain about 6,600 clones, about 83% of them seen just once; the ten biggest clones take up under 15%. Source material: lung tumor tissue. The receptors stem from a human donor with non-small cell lung cancer. Both conserved end residues are part of each CDR3. The D gene is left open where the match is weak. Clone size is stated in some rows and not others, as once, few, many or a class when expanded.

TRBJ1-2 | TRBV4-2 | NA | NA | CASSRSDSYGYTF | TGTGCCAGCAGCCGGTCAGACTCATATGGCTACACCTTC
TRBJ2-7 | TRBV11-2 | NA | NA | CASSFRAQYDEQYF | TGTGCCAGCAGCTTCAGGGCCCAATATGACGAGCAGTACTTC
TRBJ1-2 | TRBV19 | NA | NA | CASSDKPREGNYGYTF | TGTGCCAGTAGTGACAAACCTAGGGAGGGGAATTACGGCTACACCTTC
TRBJ2-1 | TRBV27 | once | TRBD1 | CASSFIQGYSYNEQFF | TGTGCCAGCAGTTTCATACAGGGGTACTCCTACAATGAGCAGTTCTTC
TRBJ2-3 | TRBV5-4 | NA | TRBD1 | CASSPNRGSTDTQYF | TGTGCCAGCAGCCCAAACAGGGGATCCACAGATACGCAGTATTTT
TRBJ1-3 | TRBV4-1 | NA | NA | CASSRTGGQSSGNTIYF | TGCGCCAGCAGTCGGACGGGGGGTCAAAGCTCTGGAAACACCATATATTTT
TRBJ2-1 | TRBV6-5 | NA | NA | CASSYNGVSYNEQFF | TGTGCCAGCAGTTACAACGGGGTCTCCTACAATGAGCAGTTCTTC
TRBJ2-3 | TRBV7-8 | NA | NA | CASSLDLSRNTQYF | TGTGCCAGCAGCTTAGACCTTTCCAGAAATACGCAGTATTTT
TRBJ1-1 | TRBV10-1 | NA | NA | CASSDDPGARGTEAFF | TGCGCCAGCAGTGATGACCCAGGAGCTAGGGGCACTGAAGCTTTCTTT
TRBJ2-1 | TRBV18 | NA | TRBD1 | CASSPLSSGGDEQFF | TGTGCCAGCTCACCTCTCTCATCAGGGGGCGATGAGCAGTTCTTC
TRBJ2-2 | TRBV10-3 | once | TRBD2 | CAISPGPGRGSGGELFF | TGTGCCATCAGTCCCGGGCCCGGGAGGGGAAGCGGCGGGGAGCTGTTTTTT
TRBJ1-2 | TRBV11-2 | NA | TRBD1 | CASSLGQGFRYGYTF | TGTGCCAGCAGCTTAGGACAGGGGTTTCGGTATGGCTACACCTTC
TRBJ2-2 | TRBV30 | NA | TRBD1 | CAWRRAGGNTGELFF | TGTGCCTGGAGGCGGGCAGGGGGAAACACCGGGGAGCTGTTTTTT
TRBJ1-2 | TRBV2 | NA | NA | CASSLQGTGYGYTF | TGTGCCAGCAGTTTACAGGGAACGGGCTATGGCTACACCTTC
TRBJ1-3 | TRBV30 | NA | NA | CAWSVGASGNTIYF | TGTGCCTGGAGTGTAGGGGCCTCTGGAAACACCATATATTTT
TRBJ2-5 | TRBV25-1 | NA | NA | CASSEYGETQYF | TGTGCCAGCAGTGAATACGGGGAGACCCAGTACTTC
TRBJ2-2 | TRBV18 | NA | NA | CASSPQGNGELFF | TGTGCCAGCTCACCCCAGGGAAACGGGGAGCTGTTTTTT
TRBJ2-3 | TRBV4-3 | NA | NA | CASSQEYSAIGTDTQYF | TGCGCCAGCAGCCAAGAGTACTCCGCTATCGGCACAGATACGCAGTATTTT
TRBJ2-1 | TRBV18 | NA | NA | CASSPATGSVDNEQFF | TGTGCCAGCTCACCGGCCACAGGATCAGTGGACAATGAGCAGTTCTTC
TRBJ1-1 | TRBV19 | medium-sized | NA | CASSLNQEVNTEAFF | TGTGCCAGTAGTCTCAACCAGGAGGTGAACACTGAAGCTTTCTTT
TRBJ2-7 | TRBV5-4 | NA | NA | CASSLIQAVHEQYF | TGTGCCAGCAGCTTGATACAGGCTGTCCACGAGCAGTACTTC
TRBJ2-5 | TRBV18 | NA | TRBD1 | CASSPMAGGRVETQYF | TGTGCCAGCTCACCAATGGCAGGGGGCCGTGTTGAGACCCAGTACTTC
TRBJ1-1 | TRBV7-2 | NA | NA | CASSFQQGNTEAFF | TGTGCCAGCAGTTTCCAACAGGGGAACACTGAAGCTTTCTTT
TRBJ2-1 | TRBV19 | NA | NA | CASSMGADYNEQFF | TGTGCCAGTAGTATGGGCGCAGATTACAATGAGCAGTTCTTC
TRBJ2-7 | TRBV18 | once | TRBD2 | CASSPPAGVVKYF | TGTGCCAGCTCACCCCCCGCGGGGGTCGTCAAGTACTTC
TRBJ2-2 | TRBV7-6 | NA | NA | CASSLVLPPGGELFF | TGTGCCAGCAGCTTAGTGCTCCCTCCCGGCGGGGAGCTGTTTTTT
TRBJ1-1 | TRBV6-1 | NA | NA | CASSGQRQMNTEAFF | TGTGCCAGCAGTGGACAACGACAGATGAACACTGAAGCTTTCTTT
TRBJ2-1 | TRBV14 | NA | NA | CASSQHNEQFF | TGTGCCAGCAGCCAACATAATGAGCAGTTCTTC
TRBJ2-7 | TRBV5-1 | NA | NA | CASSLVPGYEQYF | TGCGCCAGCAGCTTGGTCCCAGGATACGAGCAGTACTTC
TRBJ2-3 | TRBV5-4 | NA | TRBD2 | CASSLGGGASDTQYF | TGTGCCAGCAGCTTGGGCGGGGGGGCCTCAGATACGCAGTATTTT
TRBJ1-2 | TRBV28 | few | TRBD1 | CASSLQGANYGYTF | TGTGCCAGCAGTTTGCAGGGGGCCAACTATGGCTACACCTTC
TRBJ2-7 | TRBV18 | NA | NA | CASSPGQVGLWEQYF | TGTGCCAGCTCACCAGGACAAGTTGGACTATGGGAGCAGTACTTC
TRBJ2-1 | TRBV5-1 | NA | TRBD2 | CASRFSGTSGDSSYNEQFF | TGCGCCAGCAGGTTCTCCGGGACTAGCGGGGATAGCTCCTACAATGAGCAGTTCTTC
TRBJ2-1 | TRBV11-1 | once | TRBD1 | CASSSDRGRDNEQFF | TGTGCCAGCAGCAGCGACAGGGGGCGAGACAATGAGCAGTTCTTC